One sample yielded the 6 T cell receptor beta chains listed below, sequenced in a study of cytomegalovirus exposure and HLA in healthy donors. Use of 60 Vbeta and 13 Jbeta primers characterized the PCR. Assay used: immunoSEQ multiplex PCR; TCRdb lists only in-frame clones, some missing. The sample yields 100,000 or so clones, 60% to 85% seen once. The specimen sequenced was PBMCs. All receptors come from a woman aged 40 to 50 in good health and CMV-seropositive.

This clone was recorded once. This rearrangement joins TRBV6-5 to TRBJ1-2, with D perhaps TRBD1 (6 bases). This CDR3 has 13 residues. Germline values: CDR1 MNHEY, CDR2 SVGAGI. V lost 5 bases and J lost 4, with 11 bases in between. The CDR3 sequence is CASSLQGSYGYTF. CDR3 DNA: TGTGCCAGCAGTCTACAGGGATCCTATGGCTACACCTTC.

The chain couples TRBV5-1 to TRBJ2-7, with 9 bases matching TRBD1. The CDR3 has 16 residues. Trimming took 0 bases from V and 7 from J; bases not matched to a gene: 11. Germline CDR1 reads SGHRS; CDR2 reads YFSETQ. The CDR3 protein is CASSLESTGGGGEQYF. CDR3 coding DNA: TGCGCCAGCAGCTTGGAATCGACAGGGGGTGGGGGGGAGCAGTACTTC.

The chain joins TRBV30 to TRBJ1-3; D call uncertain. The CDR3 is 13 amino acids. Trimming removed 0 bases from V and 4 bases from J, with 7 bases in between. Germline assignment: CDR1 GTSNPN and CDR2 SVGIG (reference sequence). CDR3 nucleotide sequence: TGTGCCTGGAGTGTTTACGGGGGAAACACCATATATTTT. Its translation is CAWSVYGGNTIYF.

The chain is built from TRBV7-9 and TRBJ1-6, with 7 bases identical to TRBD1. The CDR3 runs to 16 residues. Per germline, CDR1 SEHNR and CDR2 FQNEAQ (reference sequence). V shed 5 bases, J shed 0 bases, and the junction held 4 bases outside the gene matches. This CDR3 is CASSPWDSSYNSPLHF. As DNA, the CDR3 is TGTGCCAGCAGCCCGTGGGACAGCTCCTATAATTCACCCCTCCACTTT.

This chain joins TRBV29-1 and TRBJ1-1, with D possibly being TRBD1 (5 bases). V was clipped by 5 bases and J by 1 base, with 14 bases between them. The CDR3 covers 14 residues. Per the germline V gene, CDR1 is SQVTM and CDR2 is ANQGSEA. CDR3 region: CSVYTRARNTEAFF. For the CDR3, the DNA is TGCAGCGTTTATACCAGGGCCAGGAACACTGAAGCTTTCTTT.

This chain connects TRBV6-6 to TRBJ2-2; the match to TRBD2 covers 12 bases. The germline V gene has CDR1 MNHNY and CDR2 SVGAGI (reference sequence). The junction had 6 bases not matched to a gene; V was cut back by 7 bases and J by 6 bases. This CDR3 spans 15 amino acids. CDR3 nucleotides: TGTGCCAGCATCCCTAGCGGGGGGGCCCCCGGGGAGCTGTTTTTT. This encodes CASIPSGGAPGELFF.